This entry features one T cell receptor beta chain sequence. The target antigen is unknown. The data belong to a study of beta chain features in type 1 diabetes. Germline V gene sequence: CDR1 SQVTM, CDR2 ANQGSEA. The CDR3 loop spans 13 amino acids. V lost 5 bases, J lost 1 base, and 4 bases stayed unmatched. The whole isolated RNA underwent reverse transcription, so sequencing captured expressed TCRB transcripts. The assay was immunoSEQ multiplex PCR, and TCRdb's table has in-frame clones only and misses some. The sample lists more than 300,000 clones; roughly 16% were seen once. A single heparinised draw of approximately 110 mL on average was taken per donor. Stem cell-like memory, regulatory, central memory and naive CD4+ cells were sorted via CD45RO/CCR7/CD25/CD127/CD95/CD27. Whole-study results and caveats: cDNA sequencing could over-represent cells with high TCR expression. Researchers caution that PCR might favor shorter templates, equally among patients and controls.

This sequence originates from a young woman in good health. The V gene is TRBV29-1, the J gene TRBJ1-1; 7 bases are a match to TRBD1. Sequenced material: naive CD4+ T cells from blood. CDR3 DNA: TGCAGCGTTTGGACAGGAGGGAACACTGAAGCTTTCTTT. It yields the protein CSVWTGGNTEAFF.